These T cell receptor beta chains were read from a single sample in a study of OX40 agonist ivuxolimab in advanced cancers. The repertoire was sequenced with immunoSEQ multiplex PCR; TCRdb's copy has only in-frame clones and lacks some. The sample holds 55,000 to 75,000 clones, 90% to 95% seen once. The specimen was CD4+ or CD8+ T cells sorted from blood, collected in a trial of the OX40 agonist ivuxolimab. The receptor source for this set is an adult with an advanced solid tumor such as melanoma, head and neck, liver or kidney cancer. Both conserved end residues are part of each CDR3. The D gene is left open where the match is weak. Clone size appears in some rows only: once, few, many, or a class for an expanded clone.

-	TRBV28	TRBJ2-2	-	TGTGCCAGCAGTTCTCCGCGGCTTAGTTTGTCCGGGGAGCTGTTTTTT	CASSSPRLSLSGELFF
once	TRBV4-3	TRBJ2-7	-	TGCGCCAGCAGCCAAGATAGGCTAGCGTACAGCTCCTACGAGCAGTACTTC	CASSQDRLAYSSYEQYF
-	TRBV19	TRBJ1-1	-	TGTGCCAGTAGTATAGTGGGAACAGGGCCGAACACTGAAGCTTTCTTT	CASSIVGTGPNTEAFF
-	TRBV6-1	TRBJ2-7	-	TGTGCCAGCAGGGGGGTTCAGGGTGAGCAGTACTTC	CASRGVQGEQYF
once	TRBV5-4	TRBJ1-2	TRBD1	TGTGCCAGCAGCGATGACCCAGGGGGATCTGGCTACACCTTC	CASSDDPGGSGYTF
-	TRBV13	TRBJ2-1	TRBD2	TGTGCCAGCAGCTTAGGGGGGACTAGCGGATCCTACAATGAGCAGTTCTTC	CASSLGGTSGSYNEQFF
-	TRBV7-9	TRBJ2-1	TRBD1	TGTGCCAGCAGCCCTCGGACAGGTGGCCCTAATGAGCAGTTCTTC	CASSPRTGGPNEQFF
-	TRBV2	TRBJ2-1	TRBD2	TGTGCCAGCAGTGAGGGTACTGGACTAGCGGGATATGAGCAGTTCTTC	CASSEGTGLAGYEQFF
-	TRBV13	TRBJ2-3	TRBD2	TGTGCCAGCAGCTTAGGCCTAAATCCGGGACTAGGGACAGATACGCAGTATTTT	CASSLGLNPGLGTDTQYF
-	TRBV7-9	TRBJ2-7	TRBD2	TGTGCCAGCAGCCACGGACTAGCGGCCTACGAGCAGTACTTC	CASSHGLAAYEQYF
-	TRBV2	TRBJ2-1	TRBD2	TGTGCCAGCAGTGAACCCACTAGCGGGAGGCGGCAGTTCTTC	CASSEPTSGRRQFF
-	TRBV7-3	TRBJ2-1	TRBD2	TGTGCCAGCAGCCCTAGCGGGAGTGCTACAGATGAGCAGTTCTTC	CASSPSGSATDEQFF
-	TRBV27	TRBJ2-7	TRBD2	TGTGCCAGCAGTTTCGGGGGGACGGCGTCCTACGAGCAGTACTTC	CASSFGGTASYEQYF
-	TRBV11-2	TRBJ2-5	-	TGTGCCAGCAGCATAGCGGCTTACCAAGAGACCCAGTACTTC	CASSIAAYQETQYF
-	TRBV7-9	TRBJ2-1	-	TGTGCCAGCAGCTTAGAGGTTGGGTTGAATGAGCAGTTCTTC	CASSLEVGLNEQFF
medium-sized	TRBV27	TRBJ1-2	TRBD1	TGTGCCAGCAGTTTGACAGGGCAATTGTTTGGCTACACCTTC	CASSLTGQLFGYTF
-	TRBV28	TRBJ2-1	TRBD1	TGTGCCAGCAGAGGACAGGGGGTATTGGCAGCGGGAAGTTGGAATGAGCAGTTCTTC	CASRGQGVLAAGSWNEQFF
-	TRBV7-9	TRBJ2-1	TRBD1	TGTGCCAGCAGCTTAGCGCCTACAGGGGGCAGGTGGAATGAGCAGTTCTTC	CASSLAPTGGRWNEQFF
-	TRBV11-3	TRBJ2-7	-	TGTGCCAGCAGCTTCTCGCCCCCTAGCTACGAGCAGTACTTC	CASSFSPPSYEQYF
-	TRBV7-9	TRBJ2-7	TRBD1	TGTGCCATCCTCCGGGACAGGGCCCACGAGCAGTACTTC	CAILRDRAHEQYF
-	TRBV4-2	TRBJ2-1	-	TGTGCCAGCAGCCAAGATTTGGTGGACCTATACAATGAGCAGTTCTTC	CASSQDLVDLYNEQFF
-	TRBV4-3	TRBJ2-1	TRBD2	TGCGCCAGCAGCCAAGATTTAGGACTAGCGGGGGTTTCCTACAATGAGCAGTTCTTC	CASSQDLGLAGVSYNEQFF
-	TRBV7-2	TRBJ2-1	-	TGTGCCAGCAGCTTAGAGCTCAGCCAGGGTGAGCAGTTCTTC	CASSLELSQGEQFF
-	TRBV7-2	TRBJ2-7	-	TGTGCCAGCAGCAACCCGGGACATTCCCCCTCCTACGAGCAGTACTTC	CASSNPGHSPSYEQYF
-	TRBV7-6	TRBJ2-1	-	TGTGCCAGCAGCTTGACATACAATGAGCAGTTCTTC	CASSLTYNEQFF
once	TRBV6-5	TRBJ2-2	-	TGTGCCAGCTCCCCGGGGGAGGCTGGCGGGGAGCTGTTTTTT	CASSPGEAGGELFF
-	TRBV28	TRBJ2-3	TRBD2	TGTGCCAGCAGTTTGATGTCCGGGACTAGCGGACTACTTAGCACAGATACGCAGTATTTT	CASSLMSGTSGLLSTDTQYF
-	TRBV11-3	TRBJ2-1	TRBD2	TGTGCCAGCAGCGAGGGACTAGCGGCGGGGGATGAGCAGTTCTTC	CASSEGLAAGDEQFF
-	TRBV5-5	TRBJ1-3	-	TGTACCAGCAGCTCCGAGGGGTTCTCTGGAAACACCATATATTTT	CTSSSEGFSGNTIYF
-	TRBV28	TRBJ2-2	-	TGTGCCAGCAGGCCCTCCGGGACCTCCACCGGGGAGCTGTTTTTT	CASRPSGTSTGELFF
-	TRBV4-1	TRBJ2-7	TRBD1	TGCGCCAGCAGCCCCCGGACAGGGGGGGTATACGAGCAGTACTTC	CASSPRTGGVYEQYF
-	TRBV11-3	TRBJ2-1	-	TGTGCCAGCAGCTACAGGGGCCGGGAGAATGAGCAGTTCTTC	CASSYRGRENEQFF
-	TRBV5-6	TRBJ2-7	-	TGTGCCAGCAGCCCGCTCCGGGAGATCTACGAGCAGTACTTC	CASSPLREIYEQYF
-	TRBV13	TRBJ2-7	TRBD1	TGTGCCAGCAGCATCGGACAGGGGATCAACGAGCAGTACTTC	CASSIGQGINEQYF
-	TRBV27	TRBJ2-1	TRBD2	TGTGCCAGCAGTTTTGCGGGAGGAAGCTCCTACAATGAGCAGTTCTTC	CASSFAGGSSYNEQFF
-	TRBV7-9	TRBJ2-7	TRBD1	TGTGCCAGCAGCGTCAGACAGGGAAGCTACGAGCAGTACTTC	CASSVRQGSYEQYF
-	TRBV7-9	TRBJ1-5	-	TGTGCCAGCACTAAAGAGGGGGTTTGGCCCCAGCATTTT	CASTKEGVWPQHF
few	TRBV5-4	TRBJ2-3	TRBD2	TGTGCCAGCAGCTCGCGGACTAGCTTCTACACAGATACGCAGTATTTT	CASSSRTSFYTDTQYF
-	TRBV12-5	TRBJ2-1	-	TGTGCTAGTGGGCGAGGGCCCTCGGGCTACAATGAGCAGTTCTTC	CASGRGPSGYNEQFF
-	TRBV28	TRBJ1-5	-	TGTGCCAGCAGTTTATTACTTCGGACGGCCCTTCCGCATTTT	CASSLLLRTALPHF
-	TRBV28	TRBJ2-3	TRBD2	TGTGCCAGCAGTTTATCAGCCCGGACTAGCGGCACAGATACGCAGTATTTT	CASSLSARTSGTDTQYF
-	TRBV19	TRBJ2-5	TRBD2	TGTGCCAGTAGTATGACTAGCGGGGGGAGCCAGACCCAGTACTTC	CASSMTSGGSQTQYF
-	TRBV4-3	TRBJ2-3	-	TGCGCCAGCAGCCAAGCTGGGGGATTGGATACGCAGTATTTT	CASSQAGGLDTQYF
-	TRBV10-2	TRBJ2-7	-	TGCGCCAGCAGTGATGGGGCGGAGCAGTACTTC	CASSDGAEQYF
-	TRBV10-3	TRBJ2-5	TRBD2	TGTGCCATCAGTGGAATAGCGGGCTCACCGCAAGAGACCCAGTACTTC	CAISGIAGSPQETQYF
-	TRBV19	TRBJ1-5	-	TGTGCCAGTAGTCTGATGGGTATTAGCAATCAGCCCCAGCATTTT	CASSLMGISNQPQHF
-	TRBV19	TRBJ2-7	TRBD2	TGTGCCAGTAGTGCGGGTGGCGGGAGTTACGAGCAGTACTTC	CASSAGGGSYEQYF
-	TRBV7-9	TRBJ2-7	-	TGTGCCAGCAGCAAGGACCTGATGAGGGGTGAGCAGTACTTC	CASSKDLMRGEQYF
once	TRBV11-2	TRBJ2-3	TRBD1	TGTGCCAGCAGCCGACAGGGAACAGATACGCAGTATTTT	CASSRQGTDTQYF
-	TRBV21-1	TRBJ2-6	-	TGTGCCAGCAGCAAAGTCGGGGACAGGGGGAAAAAAGTCTCTGGGGCCAACGTCCTGACTTTC	CASSKVGDRGKKVSGANVLTF
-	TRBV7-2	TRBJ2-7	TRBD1	TGTGCCAGCACAAATCCTGGACAGGGATCCTACGAGCAGTACTTC	CASTNPGQGSYEQYF
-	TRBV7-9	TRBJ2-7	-	TGTGCCAGCAGCGATTTAACCTACGAGCAGTACTTC	CASSDLTYEQYF
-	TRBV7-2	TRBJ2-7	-	TGTGCCAGCAGCGAGTCCGCGGGTTACGAGCAGTACTTC	CASSESAGYEQYF
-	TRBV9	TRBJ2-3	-	TGTGCCAGCAGCTTCACGGGACTCTCCACAGATACGCAGTATTTT	CASSFTGLSTDTQYF
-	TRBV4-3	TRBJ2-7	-	TGCGCCAGCAGCCAAGATAGGGTTTTCTACGAGCAGTACTTC	CASSQDRVFYEQYF
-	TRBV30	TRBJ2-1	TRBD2	TGTGCCTGGAGTATAAAACTAGCGGGAGTTTTAAGTGAGCAGTTCTTC	CAWSIKLAGVLSEQFF
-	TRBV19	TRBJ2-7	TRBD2	TGTGCCAGTAGTAGCCTTGGGCTAGCGGGAGGGAGTGAGCAGTACTTC	CASSSLGLAGGSEQYF
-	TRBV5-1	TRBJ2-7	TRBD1	TGCGCCAGCAGCTTGGGATTCGGCCAGGGGGATGAGCAGTACTTC	CASSLGFGQGDEQYF
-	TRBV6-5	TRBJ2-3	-	TGTGCCAGCAGTTACGTGGGAGCTTTGGATACGCAGTATTTT	CASSYVGALDTQYF